Listed here are 2 T cell receptor beta chains from one sample, sequenced in a study of control samples from healthy donors and cancer patients. Data came from immunoSEQ multiplex PCR; TCRdb stores just in-frame clones and leaves some out. The repertoire holds approximately 100,000 clones, approximately 86% seen once, with roughly 15% in the top ten. Sequencing was carried out using blood. Receptors originate from a man younger than 40 in good health.

The V gene is TRBV28, the J gene TRBJ2-3; 9 nucleotides agree with TRBD2. The V and J ends lost 3 bases and 2 bases, in that order; junction bases with no gene match: 9. The CDR3 has 17 residues. From germline, CDR1 is MDHEN and CDR2 SYDVKM. The CDR3, as DNA: TGTGCCAGCAGTTTTTTGGCTAGCGGGATAAACACAGATACGCAGTATTTT. Encoded protein: CASSFLASGINTDTQYF.

V and J are TRBV7-3 and TRBJ2-1; D is unresolved. The CDR3 sequence is 16 residues long. V lost 3 bases, J lost 0 bases, and 12 bases lay in between. Germline CDR1 is SGHTA and CDR2 is FQGTGA. DNA for the CDR3: TGTGCCAGCAGCTTCGTCGCGACGAGCTCCTACAATGAGCAGTTCTTC. Protein: CASSFVATSSYNEQFF.